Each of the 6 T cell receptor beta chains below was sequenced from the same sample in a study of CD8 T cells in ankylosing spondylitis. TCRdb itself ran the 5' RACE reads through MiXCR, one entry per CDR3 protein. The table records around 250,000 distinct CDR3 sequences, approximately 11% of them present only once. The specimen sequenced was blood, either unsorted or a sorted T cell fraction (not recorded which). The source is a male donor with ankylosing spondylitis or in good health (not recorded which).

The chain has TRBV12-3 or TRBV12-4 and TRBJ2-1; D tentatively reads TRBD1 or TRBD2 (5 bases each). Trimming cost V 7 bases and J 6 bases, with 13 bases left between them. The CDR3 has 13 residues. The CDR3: CASNSGPINEQFF. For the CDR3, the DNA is TGTGCCAGCAACTCGGGACCCATCAATGAGCAGTTCTTC.

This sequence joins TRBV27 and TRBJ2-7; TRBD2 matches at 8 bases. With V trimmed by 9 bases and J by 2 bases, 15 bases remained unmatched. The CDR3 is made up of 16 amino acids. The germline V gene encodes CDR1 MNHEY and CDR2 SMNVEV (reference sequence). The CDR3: CASRQFGIAGTYEQYF. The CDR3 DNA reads TGTGCCAGTCGTCAGTTCGGGATAGCGGGAACCTACGAGCAGTACTTC.

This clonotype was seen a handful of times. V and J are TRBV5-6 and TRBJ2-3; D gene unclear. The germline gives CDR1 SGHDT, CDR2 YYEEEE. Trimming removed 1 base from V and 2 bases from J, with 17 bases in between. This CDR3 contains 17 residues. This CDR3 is CASSLSSPSLVTDTQYF. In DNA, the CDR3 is TGTGCCAGCAGCTTGTCCTCCCCGTCACTGGTCACAGATACGCAGTATTTT.

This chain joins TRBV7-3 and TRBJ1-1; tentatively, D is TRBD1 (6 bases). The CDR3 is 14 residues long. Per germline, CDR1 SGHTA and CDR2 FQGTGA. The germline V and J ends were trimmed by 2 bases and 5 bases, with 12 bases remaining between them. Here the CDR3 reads CASSLPGQRTEAFF. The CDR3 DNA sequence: TGTGCCAGCAGCTTACCGGGACAAAGGACTGAAGCTTTCTTT.

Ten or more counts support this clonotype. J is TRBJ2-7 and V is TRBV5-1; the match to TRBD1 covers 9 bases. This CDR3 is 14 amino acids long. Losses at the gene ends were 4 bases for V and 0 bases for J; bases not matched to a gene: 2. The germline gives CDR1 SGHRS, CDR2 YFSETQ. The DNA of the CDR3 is TGCGCCAGCAGCCCGGGACAGGGCTCCTACGAGCAGTACTTC. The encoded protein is CASSPGQGSYEQYF.

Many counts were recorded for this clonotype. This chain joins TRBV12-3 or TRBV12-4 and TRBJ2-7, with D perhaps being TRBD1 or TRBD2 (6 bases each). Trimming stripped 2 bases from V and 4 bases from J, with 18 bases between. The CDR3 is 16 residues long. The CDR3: CASSLIPGGFGYEQYF. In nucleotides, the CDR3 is TGTGCCAGCAGTTTAATTCCCGGGGGCTTCGGTTACGAGCAGTACTTC.